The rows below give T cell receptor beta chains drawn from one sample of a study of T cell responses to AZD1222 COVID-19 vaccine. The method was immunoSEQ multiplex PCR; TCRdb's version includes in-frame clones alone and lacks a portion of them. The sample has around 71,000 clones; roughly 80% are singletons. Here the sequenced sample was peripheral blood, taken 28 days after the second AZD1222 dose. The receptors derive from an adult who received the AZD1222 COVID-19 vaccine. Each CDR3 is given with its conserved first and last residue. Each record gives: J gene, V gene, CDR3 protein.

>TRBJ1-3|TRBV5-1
CASSPVPQGSGNTIYF
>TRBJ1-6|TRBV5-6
CASSPLAGGQLNSPLHF
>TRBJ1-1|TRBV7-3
CASSLLPPQGVMNTEAFF
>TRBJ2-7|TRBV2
CASTEALAGRSYEQYF
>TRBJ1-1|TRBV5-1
CASSLSGAMNTEAFF
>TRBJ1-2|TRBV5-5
CASSLGQGDYGYTF
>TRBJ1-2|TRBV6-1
CASSEARQGFRVDYGYTF
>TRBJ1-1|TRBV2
CASSGPFSTEAFF
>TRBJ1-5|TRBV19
CASSTNTGGNQPQHF
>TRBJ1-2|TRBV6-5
CASSYGGGQYYGYTF
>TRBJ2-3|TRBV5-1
CASSLERGGDTQYF
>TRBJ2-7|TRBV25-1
CASSGRATHF
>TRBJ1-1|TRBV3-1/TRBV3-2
CASSRFSRAAEAFF
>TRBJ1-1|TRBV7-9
CASSWEGNTEAFF
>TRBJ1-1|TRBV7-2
CASSSYGSLNTEAFF
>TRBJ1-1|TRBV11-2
CASSQTGGDRSTEAFF
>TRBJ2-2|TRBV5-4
CASSPGTQNTGELFF
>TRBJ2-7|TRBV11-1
CASSLLWVSSYEQYF
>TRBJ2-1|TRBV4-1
CASRRRWGSNGNEQFF
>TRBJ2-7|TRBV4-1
CASSQVGRSSYEQYF
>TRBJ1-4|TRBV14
CASAPRLGKLFF
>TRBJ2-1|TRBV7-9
CASSPRQGPYNEQFF
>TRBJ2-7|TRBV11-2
CASSLDRLAFSYEQYF
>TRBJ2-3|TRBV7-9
CASSLNGGGTDTQYF
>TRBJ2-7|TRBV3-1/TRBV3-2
CASSHLAGDTIRYF
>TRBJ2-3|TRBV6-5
CARWDRDTDTQYF
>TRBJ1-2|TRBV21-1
CASPNKGSDGYTF
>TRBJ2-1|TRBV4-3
CASSQDVVAGADEQFF
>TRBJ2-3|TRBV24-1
CATSVSELDTQYF
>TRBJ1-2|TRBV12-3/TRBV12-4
CASSFQGYGYTF
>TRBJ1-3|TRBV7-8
CASSLDRTGNTIYF
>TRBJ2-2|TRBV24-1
CATSDLPPQAESGELFF
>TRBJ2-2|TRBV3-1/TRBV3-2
CASMNRVGNTGELFF
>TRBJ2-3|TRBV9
CASSVVASGSTDTQYF
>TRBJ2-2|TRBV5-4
CASSSTSGGAGELFF
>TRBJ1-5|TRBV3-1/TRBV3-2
CASSQHPMRSSSNQPQHF
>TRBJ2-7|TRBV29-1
CSGGPARSSSYEQYF
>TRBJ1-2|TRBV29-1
CSVVDNGDNYGYTF
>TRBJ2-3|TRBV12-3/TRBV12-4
CASSSQRADTQYF
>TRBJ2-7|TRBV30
CALRTRTVSYEQYF
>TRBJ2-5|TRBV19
CASSIQDQETQYF
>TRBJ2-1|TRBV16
CASSQMGHRVEQFF
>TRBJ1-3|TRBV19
CASSISGSGNTIYF
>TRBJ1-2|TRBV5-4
CASSVPGQESSNYGYTF
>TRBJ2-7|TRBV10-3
CAISTGYEQYF
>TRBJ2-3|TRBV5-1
CASSFTSGGITDTQYF
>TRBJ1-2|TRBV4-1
CASSQTYLQTHYGYTF
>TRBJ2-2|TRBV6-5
CASRRQGLYTGELFF
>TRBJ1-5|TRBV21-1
CASSKACRHKCGYSNQPQHF
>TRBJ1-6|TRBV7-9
CASSPEDRIHSPLHF
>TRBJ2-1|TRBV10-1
CASSGGTSGGFPQFF
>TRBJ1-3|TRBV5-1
CASSLDAPNTIYF
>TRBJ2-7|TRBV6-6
CASSYSGPYEQYF
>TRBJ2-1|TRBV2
CASSDSASGVNEQFF
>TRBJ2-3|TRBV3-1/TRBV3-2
CASSQDFASGTDTQYF